This is a list of T cell receptor beta chains from one sample in a study of blood T cell repertoires in COVID-19. Some clones are missing from TCRdb's copy, which holds only in-frame ones; the method was immunoSEQ multiplex PCR. Of more than 250,000 clones listed, approximately 90% were seen once; the top ten hold roughly 5.9%. The sequenced material came from peripheral blood. The receptors here all came from a woman between 50 and 59 years old with COVID-19, enrolled during active disease. CDR3s include the opening cysteine and the closing phenylalanine or tryptophan. Each record gives: D gene, clone size, J gene, CDR3 length, V gene, CDR3 DNA, CDR3 protein. A D gene is named only where the DNA matches it firmly. A row's size may be missing; if present it is once, few, many or a size class.

d_gene: NA; abundance: NA; j_gene: TRBJ1-2; len: 13; v_gene: TRBV5-1; CDR3nt: TGCGCCAGCAGCTTGGACGGGAACTATGGCTACACCTTC; CDR3aa: CASSLDGNYGYTF
d_gene: NA; abundance: NA; j_gene: TRBJ1-1; len: 15; v_gene: TRBV6-6; CDR3nt: TGTGCCAGCAGTTACTCCCTCCAGGGTAGCACTGAAGCTTTCTTT; CDR3aa: CASSYSLQGSTEAFF
d_gene: NA; abundance: NA; j_gene: TRBJ1-1; len: 15; v_gene: TRBV19; CDR3nt: TGTGCCAGTAATCGTCAAGAGGTTGGGAACACTGAAGCTTTCTTT; CDR3aa: CASNRQEVGNTEAFF
d_gene: NA; abundance: NA; j_gene: TRBJ1-2; len: 15; v_gene: TRBV10-3; CDR3nt: TGTGCCATCAGTCGTGCGGATCCGGGTGCCTATGGCTACACCTTC; CDR3aa: CAISRADPGAYGYTF
d_gene: NA; abundance: NA; j_gene: TRBJ2-5; len: 13; v_gene: TRBV2; CDR3nt: TGTGCCAGCTCACGTGGGGGCGCGGAGACCCAGTACTTC; CDR3aa: CASSRGGAETQYF
d_gene: TRBD1; abundance: NA; j_gene: TRBJ1-4; len: 16; v_gene: TRBV6-5; CDR3nt: TGTGCCAGCAGTTACACCGGGACAGGGCTTAATGAAAAACTGTTTTTT; CDR3aa: CASSYTGTGLNEKLFF
d_gene: TRBD1; abundance: NA; j_gene: TRBJ2-7; len: 15; v_gene: TRBV18; CDR3nt: TGTGCCAGCTCACCATCCCGGGACAGATCCTACGAGCAGTACTTC; CDR3aa: CASSPSRDRSYEQYF
d_gene: NA; abundance: NA; j_gene: TRBJ1-2; len: 18; v_gene: TRBV4-2; CDR3nt: TGTGCCAGCAGCCAAGATTTTCGGACAGAGTCCAAGTCTTATGGCTACACCTTC; CDR3aa: CASSQDFRTESKSYGYTF
d_gene: TRBD2; abundance: NA; j_gene: TRBJ2-3; len: 16; v_gene: TRBV14; CDR3nt: TGTGCCAGCAGCCAAGTCGGCGGGAGTTCAACAGATACGCAGTATTTT; CDR3aa: CASSQVGGSSTDTQYF
d_gene: NA; abundance: NA; j_gene: TRBJ1-1; len: 14; v_gene: TRBV6-5; CDR3nt: TGTGCCAGCAGACCGGTTCCGCGGGACACTGAAGCTTTCTTT; CDR3aa: CASRPVPRDTEAFF
d_gene: TRBD1; abundance: NA; j_gene: TRBJ1-5; len: 14; v_gene: TRBV19; CDR3nt: TGTGCCAGTAGAACGACAGGGGACAATCAGCCCCAGCATTTT; CDR3aa: CASRTTGDNQPQHF
d_gene: TRBD1; abundance: once; j_gene: TRBJ1-2; len: 15; v_gene: TRBV19; CDR3nt: TGTGCCAGTAGTACCCACCGGGACAGGGGAGGGGGCTACACCTTC; CDR3aa: CASSTHRDRGGGYTF
d_gene: NA; abundance: NA; j_gene: TRBJ2-5; len: 12; v_gene: TRBV6-5; CDR3nt: TGTGCCACCACGGGAGCCCAAGAGACCCAGTACTTC; CDR3aa: CATTGAQETQYF
d_gene: NA; abundance: NA; j_gene: TRBJ2-6; len: 15; v_gene: TRBV2; CDR3nt: TGTGCCAGCAGTTACAGGGAGCCTGGGGCCAACGTCCTGACTTTC; CDR3aa: CASSYREPGANVLTF
d_gene: TRBD2; abundance: NA; j_gene: TRBJ2-1; len: 16; v_gene: TRBV11-3; CDR3nt: TGTGCCAGCAGCAGACGAGGGGCGGGAGCCTTCAATGAGCAGTTCTTC; CDR3aa: CASSRRGAGAFNEQFF
d_gene: TRBD1; abundance: NA; j_gene: TRBJ2-2; len: 14; v_gene: TRBV6-5; CDR3nt: TGTGCCAGCCGGGGACAGGGGAACACCGGGGAGCTGTTTTTT; CDR3aa: CASRGQGNTGELFF
d_gene: TRBD2; abundance: NA; j_gene: TRBJ2-7; len: 22; v_gene: TRBV3-1/TRBV3-2; CDR3nt: TGTGCCAGCAGCCAAATGTCCGTACGGGGACTAGCGGGAGAGGGCAGCTCCTACGAGCAGTACTTC; CDR3aa: CASSQMSVRGLAGEGSSYEQYF
d_gene: NA; abundance: NA; j_gene: TRBJ2-5; len: 12; v_gene: TRBV29-1; CDR3nt: TGCAGCGTTGAAGCTTCAGGAGAGACCCAGTACTTC; CDR3aa: CSVEASGETQYF
d_gene: TRBD1; abundance: once; j_gene: TRBJ1-4; len: 14; v_gene: TRBV7-9; CDR3nt: TGTGCCAGCAGCCTGGGACAGGTCGTGGAAAAACTGTTTTTT; CDR3aa: CASSLGQVVEKLFF
d_gene: TRBD1; abundance: NA; j_gene: TRBJ1-3; len: 15; v_gene: TRBV19; CDR3nt: TGTGCCAGTCAACCGACAGGGGACTCTGGAAACACCATATATTTT; CDR3aa: CASQPTGDSGNTIYF
d_gene: NA; abundance: NA; j_gene: TRBJ1-1; len: 15; v_gene: TRBV5-1; CDR3nt: TGCGCCAGCAGCTTGGCACAGCTAAAAACGCCCGGAGCTTTCTTT; CDR3aa: CASSLAQLKTPGAFF
d_gene: TRBD2; abundance: NA; j_gene: TRBJ2-7; len: 15; v_gene: TRBV27; CDR3nt: TGTGCCAGCAGTCCCTCGGGTAGCGGGAGTTACGAGCAGTACTTC; CDR3aa: CASSPSGSGSYEQYF
d_gene: NA; abundance: once; j_gene: TRBJ2-7; len: 14; v_gene: TRBV3-1/TRBV3-2; CDR3nt: TGTGCCAGCAGCCAAGTAGACAGTGGGAACGAGCAGTACTTC; CDR3aa: CASSQVDSGNEQYF
d_gene: TRBD1; abundance: NA; j_gene: TRBJ1-2; len: 14; v_gene: TRBV7-2; CDR3nt: TGTGCCAGCAGCTTACAGGGGGCGTCGAGGGGCTACACCTTC; CDR3aa: CASSLQGASRGYTF
d_gene: TRBD1; abundance: NA; j_gene: TRBJ2-2; len: 15; v_gene: TRBV15; CDR3nt: TGTGCCACCAGCAGGGTGACAGGGATGGCCGGGGAGCTGTTTTTT; CDR3aa: CATSRVTGMAGELFF
d_gene: TRBD2; abundance: once; j_gene: TRBJ2-5; len: 17; v_gene: TRBV24-1; CDR3nt: TGTGCCACCAGTGCTTTTAAGGGTAGCGGGATCGAGGAGACCCAGTACTTC; CDR3aa: CATSAFKGSGIEETQYF
d_gene: NA; abundance: NA; j_gene: TRBJ1-1; len: 12; v_gene: TRBV7-8; CDR3nt: TGTGCCAGCAGCCCCAGGGACACTGAAGCTTTCTTT; CDR3aa: CASSPRDTEAFF
d_gene: TRBD2; abundance: NA; j_gene: TRBJ2-7; len: 15; v_gene: TRBV5-1; CDR3nt: TGCGCCAGCAGCCCGGGACTATCAACAAAGTACGAGCAGTACTTC; CDR3aa: CASSPGLSTKYEQYF
d_gene: NA; abundance: NA; j_gene: TRBJ1-2; len: 13; v_gene: TRBV19; CDR3nt: TGTGCCAGTAGTACAGTGACTAACTATGGCTACACCTTC; CDR3aa: CASSTVTNYGYTF
d_gene: TRBD2; abundance: NA; j_gene: TRBJ2-5; len: 15; v_gene: TRBV11-3; CDR3nt: TGTGCCAGCAGCCCCCCCCTAGCGGGAGTTAAGGTCCAGTACTTC; CDR3aa: CASSPPLAGVKVQYF
d_gene: NA; abundance: NA; j_gene: TRBJ2-7; len: 14; v_gene: TRBV18; CDR3nt: TGTGCCAGCTCGGCTGACCCAGGGTGGGACGAGCAGTACTTC; CDR3aa: CASSADPGWDEQYF
d_gene: NA; abundance: NA; j_gene: TRBJ2-1; len: 12; v_gene: TRBV24-1; CDR3nt: TGTGCCACCAGTGATTCCCTCAATGAGCAGTTCTTC; CDR3aa: CATSDSLNEQFF
d_gene: NA; abundance: NA; j_gene: TRBJ1-4; len: 16; v_gene: TRBV21-1; CDR3nt: TGTGCCAGCAGTCCGGGAGGGGAAAGGGAAGATGAAAAACTGTTTTTT; CDR3aa: CASSPGGEREDEKLFF
d_gene: TRBD2; abundance: once; j_gene: TRBJ2-7; len: 15; v_gene: TRBV11-2; CDR3nt: TGTGCCAGCACCCCTCGGACCGGGACTAGCAACGAGCAGTACTTC; CDR3aa: CASTPRTGTSNEQYF